The 2 T cell receptor beta chains below all came from one sample that was sequenced in a study of regulatory T cells in long-lasting Graves disease. Time point here: newly diagnosed GD, antithyroid drugs for less than 3 months. PBMC-extracted RNA yielded the TCR library. Investigators prepared the TCR beta libraries by applying iRepertoire HTBI primers and Arm-PCR of CDR3 regions. Via MiXCR, TCRdb re-called the multiplex PCR reads, giving one row per CDR3 protein. The sample lists 400,000 to 500,000 distinct CDR3 sequences; about 15% were seen once. The data also belong to a second study, concerning T cells in Graves' hyperthyroidism and ophthalmopathy.

The input for sequencing was peripheral blood mononuclear cells (PBMCs), taken at new diagnosis, from a patient treated with antithyroid drugs. The receptors come from a woman between 40 and 50 years old with Graves disease.

On this clonotype itself: The CDR3 does not end in the conserved phenylalanine or tryptophan, so this is likely a read error. V gene TRBV12-5 combines with J gene TRBJ2-5; no firm D call. This CDR3 is built from 13 residues. The germline gives CDR1 LGHNT, CDR2 FRNRAP. The germline V and J ends were trimmed by 0 bases and 2 bases, with 4 bases remaining between them. Here the CDR3 DNA reads TGTGCTAGTGGTTTGGTTTGGCAAGAGACCCAGTACCTC. It translates to CASGLVWQETQYL.

In its sample, this clonotype was seen a few times. This chain connects TRBV28 to TRBJ2-7; a possible D gene is TRBD1 (6 bases). The V end lost 6 bases, the J end lost 6 bases, and 18 bases lay between the germline ends. The germline CDR1 and CDR2 sequences are MDHEN and SYDVKM. This CDR3 spans 14 amino acids. CDR3 DNA sequence: TGTGCCAGCAGCCCAGAAGGGGGTACAAGCGAGCAGTACTTC. This sequence encodes CASSPEGGTSEQYF.